The 14 T cell receptor beta chains below all came from one sample that was sequenced in a study of shared clonotypes between healthy human individuals. Selected positively for CCR7 and CD45RO-negative, naive CD8 cells excluded terminally differentiated effector memory CD45RA+ cells. Assay: immunoSEQ multiplex PCR; the TCRdb copy retains only in-frame clones and omits some. The table has 760,000 or so clones, roughly 96% seen once. The sequencing sample was made of naive CD8+ T cells sorted from blood. These receptors originate from a man aged 25-45 years in good health.

The chain employs TRBV28 and TRBJ2-2; 15 nucleotides align to TRBD2. This CDR3 has 17 amino acids. Germline V gene lookup returns CDR1 MDHEN and CDR2 SYDVKM. V lost 5 bases to trimming and J lost 4 bases; unmatched junction nucleotides: 5. Here the CDR3 DNA reads TGTGCCAGCAGTACGTGGGGACTAGCGGGAGGCACCGGGGAGCTGTTTTTT. This codes for CASSTWGLAGGTGELFF. Using reference TRBV28 and TRBJ2-2 for the parts outside the CDR3, the full variable domain is DVKVTQSSRYLVKRTGEKVFLECVQDMDHENMFWYRQDPGLGLRLIYFSYDVKMKEKGDIPEGYSVSREKKERFSLILESASTNQTSMYLCASSTWGLAGGTGELFFGEGSRLTVL.

This chain uses TRBV28 with TRBJ2-2; 10 bases line up with TRBD2. Per germline, CDR1 MDHEN and CDR2 SYDVKM. J gave up 4 bases and V 3 bases, and 8 bases lay outside the gene matches. The CDR3 spans 17 residues. CDR3 sequence reads: CASSFRASGRLTGELFF. In DNA form, the CDR3 reads TGTGCCAGCAGTTTCCGAGCTAGCGGGAGACTCACCGGGGAGCTGTTTTTT.

V usage is TRBV28 and J usage is TRBJ2-7; 8 positions match TRBD1. The CDR3 spans 12 residues. The junction had 5 bases not matched to a gene; V was cut back by 6 bases and J by 7 bases. Germline CDR1 and CDR2: MDHEN and SYDVKM. The CDR3 spells CASSYRGREQYF. Written as DNA, the CDR3 is TGTGCCAGCAGCTACAGGGGGAGAGAGCAGTACTTC.

This chain connects TRBV7-6 to TRBJ2-1, with D maybe TRBD1 (7 bases). V was trimmed by 5 bases and J by 7 bases, leaving 21 bases between them. Germline-derived CDR1 and CDR2 are SGHVS and FNYEAQ. This CDR3 spans 16 amino acids. The CDR3 is CASSPTTGTLLNEQFF. The CDR3 DNA reads as TGTGCCAGCAGCCCCACGACAGGGACTCTCCTTAATGAGCAGTTCTTC.

V is TRBV30 and J is TRBJ2-1, with 8 bases lining up with TRBD2. This CDR3 region has 15 residues. CDR1 GTSNPN and CDR2 SVGIG come from the germline V gene (reference sequence). After removal of 5 bases from V and 4 bases from J, the junction contained 10 bases not matched to a gene. CDR3 nucleotides: TGTGCCTGGGACAGCGGGAGTGGCAGGTACAATGAGCAGTTCTTC. It yields the protein CAWDSGSGRYNEQFF.

The chain uses TRBV5-8 and TRBJ2-5; 7 positions match TRBD1. CDR3 size: 16 residues. Germline loops: CDR1 SGHTS, CDR2 YDEGEE. V shed 1 base and J 4 bases; nucleotides not matched to a gene: 10. The CDR3 DNA reads as TGTGCCAGCAGCTTGCGGGATACAGGGGTTGGAGAGACCCAGTACTTC. This sequence encodes CASSLRDTGVGETQYF.

The chain links TRBV27 to TRBJ2-5, with D uncertain. CDR3 length: 14 residues. V was shortened by 6 bases and J by 5 bases, with 16 bases between the two germline ends. CDR1 and CDR2 (germline): MNHEY, SMNVEV (reference sequence). The CDR3 DNA follows: TGTGCCAGCAGACAATCGGGCCCGTCGGAGACCCAGTACTTC. Translating gives CASRQSGPSETQYF.

The sample holds one count of this clone. This specimen includes other DNA sequences encoding the same CDR3. The chain employs TRBV28 and TRBJ2-1; 11 bases are a match to TRBD2. V trimming: 6 bases; J trimming: 4 bases; junction bases outside the gene matches: 5. Germline V lookup: CDR1 MDHEN, CDR2 SYDVKM. The CDR3 extends over 15 amino acids. The CDR3 protein is CASSPGTSGYNEQFF. The CDR3, as DNA: TGTGCCAGCAGCCCCGGGACTAGCGGATACAATGAGCAGTTCTTC.

V and J are TRBV6-5 and TRBJ2-6; D is possibly TRBD1 (5 bases). Germline lookup yields CDR1 MNHEY and CDR2 SVGAGI. The V end lost 2 bases, the J end lost 0 bases, and 5 bases lay between the germline ends. The CDR3 covers 15 residues. The CDR3 reads CASSYDSSGANVLTF. CDR3 DNA: TGTGCCAGCAGTTACGACAGCTCTGGGGCCAACGTCCTGACTTTC.

The chain combines TRBV7-6 with TRBJ2-2; 10 bases align to TRBD2. The length of the CDR3 is 17 residues. The J segment lost 4 bases and the V segment lost 1 base, leaving 6 bases of the junction unmatched. Germline V CDR1 and CDR2: SGHVS, FNYEAQ. This chain's CDR3 is CASSLVPSGSVTGELFF. DNA of the CDR3: TGTGCCAGCAGCTTAGTACCTAGCGGGAGTGTCACCGGGGAGCTGTTTTTT.

In its sample, this clone was seen once. V is TRBV9 and J is TRBJ2-1; 10 bases are a match to TRBD2. The CDR3 is 15 residues long. The ends lost 3 bases at V and 8 bases at J; junction bases unmatched: 8. Germline CDR1 SGDLS, CDR2 YYNGEE. This CDR3 reads CASSAQSGLADEQFF. In nucleotides, the CDR3 is TGTGCCAGCAGCGCCCAATCCGGACTAGCGGATGAGCAGTTCTTC.

The genes are TRBV11-2 and TRBJ2-7; D unclear. The CDR3 length is 11 residues. The ends were cut back, 5 bases at V and 7 bases at J, with 9 bases in the middle. CDR1 is SGHAT and CDR2 is FQNNGV in the germline V gene. The CDR3 DNA is TGTGCCAGCAGCCCTATGGAGGAGCAGTACTTC. Translated, it gives CASSPMEEQYF.

The rearrangement joins TRBV6-1 to TRBJ2-5; D uncertain. Germline V gene data show CDR1 as MNHNS and CDR2 as SASEGT. The CDR3 contains 14 residues. V lost 6 bases and J 7 bases, leaving 18 bases between the germline ends. The CDR3 here is CASSSRAQTGTQYF. In DNA, the CDR3 is TGTGCCAGCAGCTCCCGGGCCCAGACGGGGACCCAGTACTTC.

CDR3 coding DNA: TGTGCCAGCAGCCAAGAAAGATACGAGCAGTACTTC. Translated, it gives CASSQERYEQYF. The genes are TRBV14 and TRBJ2-7; no firm D call. Trimming stripped 0 bases from V and 4 bases from J, with 4 bases between. Germline V gene data show CDR1 as SGHDN and CDR2 as FVKESK. The CDR3 sequence is 12 residues long.